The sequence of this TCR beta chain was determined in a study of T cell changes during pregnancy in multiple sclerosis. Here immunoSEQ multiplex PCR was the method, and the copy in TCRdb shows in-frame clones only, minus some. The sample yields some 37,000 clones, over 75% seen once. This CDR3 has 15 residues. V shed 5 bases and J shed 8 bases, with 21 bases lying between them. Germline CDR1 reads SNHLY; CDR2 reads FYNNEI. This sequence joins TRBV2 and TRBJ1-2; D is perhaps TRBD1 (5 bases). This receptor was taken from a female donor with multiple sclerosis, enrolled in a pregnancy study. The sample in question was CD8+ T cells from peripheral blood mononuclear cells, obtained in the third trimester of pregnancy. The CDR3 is CASSIRALDKAGYTF. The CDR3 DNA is TGTGCCAGCAGTATACGTGCATTGGACAAGGCCGGCTACACCTTC.